The sequence of this T cell receptor beta chain was determined in a study of T cells after yellow fever vaccination. Turning to the study itself: SMART-Seq v4 Ultra Low Input served to prepare low-cell-number fractions.

Findings and caveats of the study: Detected again after the booster were most primary-vaccination clones, at 95% to 97% CD4 and approximately 87% CD8.

TCRdb re-analysed the 5' RACE reads in MiXCR, keeping a single row per CDR3 protein. The sample shows 280,000 or so distinct CDR3 sequences, about 10% of them seen only once. Regarding this clonotype: Its antigen remains unknown. A much more abundant neighbour one base away suggests this may be a read error.

This specimen consisted of CD4+ T cells sorted from PBMCs, obtained 5 days after the yellow fever booster vaccination. The origin of this receptor is a young man who received the YFV17D yellow fever vaccine.

The chain's CDR3 is CSARRGSSGANVLTF. Here the CDR3 DNA reads TGCAGTGCTAGAAGGGGATCCTCTGGGGCCAACGTCCTGACTTTC. The rearrangement joins TRBV20-1 to TRBJ2-6; D is possibly TRBD1 (5 bases). Looked up from germline, CDR1 is DFQATT and CDR2 is SNEGSKA (reference sequence). The CDR3 consists of 15 residues. V was shortened by 2 bases and J by 0 bases, with 8 bases between the two germline ends.